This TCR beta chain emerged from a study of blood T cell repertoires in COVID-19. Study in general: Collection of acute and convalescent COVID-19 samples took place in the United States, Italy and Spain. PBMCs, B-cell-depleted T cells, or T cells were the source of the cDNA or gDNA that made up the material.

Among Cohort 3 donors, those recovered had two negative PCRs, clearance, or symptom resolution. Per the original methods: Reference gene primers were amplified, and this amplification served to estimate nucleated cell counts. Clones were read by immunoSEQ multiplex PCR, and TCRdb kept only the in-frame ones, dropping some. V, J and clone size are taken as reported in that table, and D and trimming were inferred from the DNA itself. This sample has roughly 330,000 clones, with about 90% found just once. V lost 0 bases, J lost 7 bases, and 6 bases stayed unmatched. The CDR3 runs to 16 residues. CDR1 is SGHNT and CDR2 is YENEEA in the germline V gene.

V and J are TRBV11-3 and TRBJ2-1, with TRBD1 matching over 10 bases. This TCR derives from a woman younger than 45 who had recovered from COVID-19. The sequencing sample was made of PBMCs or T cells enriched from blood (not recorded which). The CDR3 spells CASSLDRGGQGNEQFF. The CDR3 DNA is TGTGCCAGCAGCTTAGACAGGGGGGGACAGGGGAATGAGCAGTTCTTC. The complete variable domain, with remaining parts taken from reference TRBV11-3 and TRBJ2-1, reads EAGVVQSPRYKIIEKKQPVAFWCNPISGHNTLYWYLQNLGQGPELLIRYENEEAVDDSQLPKDRFSAERLKGVDSTLKIQPAELGDSAVYLCASSLDRGGQGNEQFFGPGTRLTVL.